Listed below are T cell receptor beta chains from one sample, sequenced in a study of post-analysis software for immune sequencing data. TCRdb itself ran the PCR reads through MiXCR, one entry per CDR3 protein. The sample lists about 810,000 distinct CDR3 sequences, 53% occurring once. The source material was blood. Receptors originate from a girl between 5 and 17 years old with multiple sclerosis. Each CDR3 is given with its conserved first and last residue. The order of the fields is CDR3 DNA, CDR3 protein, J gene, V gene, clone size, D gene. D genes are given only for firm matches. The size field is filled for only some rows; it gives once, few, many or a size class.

cdr3_nt: TGCGCCAGCAGCCTAGCGGGAGGGCCGTTCCCCTACGAGCAGTACTTC; cdr3_aa: CASSLAGGPFPYEQYF; j_call: TRBJ2-7; v_call: TRBV7-3; clone_size: -; d_call: TRBD2
cdr3_nt: TGTGCCGGCAGCGCAACTTCGGGACAGGGGGGTAATTCACCCCTCCACTTT; cdr3_aa: CAGSATSGQGGNSPLHF; j_call: TRBJ1-6; v_call: TRBV5-6; clone_size: -; d_call: TRBD1
cdr3_nt: TGCAGTGCTAGGGATAGGGTTCAAGAGACCCAGTACTTC; cdr3_aa: CSARDRVQETQYF; j_call: TRBJ2-5; v_call: TRBV20-1; clone_size: few; d_call: -
cdr3_nt: TGTGCTAGCAGCCCCCTCGGGGTAGACGGAGAGACCCAGTACTTC; cdr3_aa: CASSPLGVDGETQYF; j_call: TRBJ2-5; v_call: TRBV7-7; clone_size: -; d_call: -
cdr3_nt: TGCGCCAGCAGCTCCCCGGGACAGGGGACTCCCTACACCTTC; cdr3_aa: CASSSPGQGTPYTF; j_call: TRBJ1-2; v_call: TRBV5-1; clone_size: -; d_call: TRBD1
cdr3_nt: TGCAGTGCCAGGGGGGCGGGAGCGCCTAACTATGGCTACACCTTC; cdr3_aa: CSARGAGAPNYGYTF; j_call: TRBJ1-2; v_call: TRBV20-1; clone_size: -; d_call: TRBD1
cdr3_nt: TGTGCCAGCAGCCAAGATGGGACTCGCCTCAGCGCAGATACGCAGTATTTT; cdr3_aa: CASSQDGTRLSADTQYF; j_call: TRBJ2-3; v_call: TRBV3-1; clone_size: -; d_call: -
cdr3_nt: TGCAGTGCTAGATCAGACGGACTATCCCCTTCCTACGAGCAGTACTTC; cdr3_aa: CSARSDGLSPSYEQYF; j_call: TRBJ2-7; v_call: TRBV20-1; clone_size: -; d_call: -
cdr3_nt: TGTGCCAGCAGCTTAGGCTTCAGCGGGGGATACGAGCAGTACTTC; cdr3_aa: CASSLGFSGGYEQYF; j_call: TRBJ2-7; v_call: TRBV7-3; clone_size: few; d_call: TRBD2
cdr3_nt: TGCAGTGCCCCTCGCCGGACAACTACACACAGTGAGCAGTTCTTC; cdr3_aa: CSAPRRTTTHSEQFF; j_call: TRBJ2-1; v_call: TRBV20-1; clone_size: -; d_call: -
cdr3_nt: TGTGCCAGCAGCCACCCTCCGGGACACGTGGCGGATACGCAGTATTTT; cdr3_aa: CASSHPPGHVADTQYF; j_call: TRBJ2-3; v_call: TRBV3-1; clone_size: -; d_call: -
cdr3_nt: TGTGCCAGCAGCCGGACTATGGGGACTTCCAATGAGCAGTTCTTC; cdr3_aa: CASSRTMGTSNEQFF; j_call: TRBJ2-1; v_call: TRBV7-9; clone_size: -; d_call: -
cdr3_nt: TGTGCCACCAGTGATTACCGGGACAACTACAATGAGCAGTTCTTC; cdr3_aa: CATSDYRDNYNEQFF; j_call: TRBJ2-1; v_call: TRBV24-1; clone_size: few; d_call: -
cdr3_nt: TGTGCCAGCAGCTTCGAGCGGGCCCTGGGGTTCTTC; cdr3_aa: CASSFERALGFF; j_call: TRBJ2-1; v_call: TRBV7-9; clone_size: -; d_call: -
cdr3_nt: TGCGCCAGCACGGGCAGTAGGACTAGCGGCCCACTTACCTACGAGCAGTACTTC; cdr3_aa: CASTGSRTSGPLTYEQYF; j_call: TRBJ2-7; v_call: TRBV5-1; clone_size: -; d_call: TRBD2
cdr3_nt: TGCAGTGCTAGAGATTATGAGAAAGGAGATAACTATGGCTACACCTTC; cdr3_aa: CSARDYEKGDNYGYTF; j_call: TRBJ1-2; v_call: TRBV20-1; clone_size: once; d_call: -
cdr3_nt: TGTGCCAGCAGCTTACCAGGACAGGGTGGTAACGGCGTCCTGACTTTC; cdr3_aa: CASSLPGQGGNGVLTF; j_call: TRBJ2-6; v_call: TRBV7-3; clone_size: once; d_call: TRBD1
cdr3_nt: TGTGCCAGCAGACCTTCAACTAGCGGGAGGATTTACGAGCAGTACTTC; cdr3_aa: CASRPSTSGRIYEQYF; j_call: TRBJ2-7; v_call: TRBV6-2/TRBV6-3; clone_size: -; d_call: TRBD2
cdr3_nt: TGCGCCAGCAGTGAAGTCGCCGGGGAGACCCAGTACTTC; cdr3_aa: CASSEVAGETQYF; j_call: TRBJ2-5; v_call: TRBV10-1; clone_size: few; d_call: -
cdr3_nt: TGTGCCAGCAGCCAAGGTCCCAGCACCTACGAGCAGTACTTC; cdr3_aa: CASSQGPSTYEQYF; j_call: TRBJ2-7; v_call: TRBV4-2; clone_size: few; d_call: -
cdr3_nt: TGTGCCACCAGCACAGGGACAGGGGTGCTCTCTGGGGCCAACGTCCTGACTTTC; cdr3_aa: CATSTGTGVLSGANVLTF; j_call: TRBJ2-6; v_call: TRBV15; clone_size: -; d_call: TRBD1
cdr3_nt: TGTGCCAGCAGCGAGGGACAGGGCCTTAGGTATGGCTACACCTTC; cdr3_aa: CASSEGQGLRYGYTF; j_call: TRBJ1-2; v_call: TRBV5-6; clone_size: -; d_call: TRBD1
cdr3_nt: TGTGCCAGCCGGCCGCTCAGGGTAAGGTCTAACGTCCTGACTTTC; cdr3_aa: CASRPLRVRSNVLTF; j_call: TRBJ2-6; v_call: TRBV12-3/TRBV12-4; clone_size: once; d_call: -
cdr3_nt: TGTGCCAGCAGTTACTCTTGTGTGACTAGCGGGGGGAATCCACAAGAGACCCAGTACTTC; cdr3_aa: CASSYSCVTSGGNPQETQYF; j_call: TRBJ2-5; v_call: TRBV6-5; clone_size: -; d_call: TRBD2
cdr3_nt: TGCGCCAGCAGCCAAGATTGGGGACAGAATAACCGACGGATCGGGTACGAGCAGTACTTC; cdr3_aa: CASSQDWGQNNRRIGYEQYF; j_call: TRBJ2-7; v_call: TRBV4-1; clone_size: -; d_call: TRBD1
cdr3_nt: TGCAGCGTTGAATTTAACCAAGAGACCCAGTACTTC; cdr3_aa: CSVEFNQETQYF; j_call: TRBJ2-5; v_call: TRBV29-1; clone_size: -; d_call: -
cdr3_nt: TGTGCCAGTAAATTTGGTTCATCTGGCGGCTACACCTTC; cdr3_aa: CASKFGSSGGYTF; j_call: TRBJ1-2; v_call: TRBV6-5; clone_size: -; d_call: -
cdr3_nt: TGTGCCAGCAGTTACGTGGGGGAAACAGATACGCAGTATTTT; cdr3_aa: CASSYVGETDTQYF; j_call: TRBJ2-3; v_call: TRBV6-5; clone_size: few; d_call: -
cdr3_nt: TGCGCCAGCAGCCAAGAATCAGCGGGAGTCTACGAGCAGTACTTC; cdr3_aa: CASSQESAGVYEQYF; j_call: TRBJ2-7; v_call: TRBV4-1; clone_size: -; d_call: TRBD2
cdr3_nt: TGCGCCAGCAGCGACACCGGGACAGCTCTTAGCTACACCTTC; cdr3_aa: CASSDTGTALSYTF; j_call: TRBJ1-2; v_call: TRBV5-1; clone_size: -; d_call: TRBD1
cdr3_nt: TGTACCAGCAGTAGGGACCGGTCCCTTAATAACTATGGCTACACCTTC; cdr3_aa: CTSSRDRSLNNYGYTF; j_call: TRBJ1-2; v_call: TRBV6-6; clone_size: -; d_call: -
cdr3_nt: TGCGCCAGCAGCCAGGGACAGGGGGTATATGAGCAGTTCTTC; cdr3_aa: CASSQGQGVYEQFF; j_call: TRBJ2-1; v_call: TRBV4-1; clone_size: -; d_call: TRBD1
cdr3_nt: TGCAGCGTTGAAGATTCGGGGGTTGGTTACAATGAGCAGTTCTTC; cdr3_aa: CSVEDSGVGYNEQFF; j_call: TRBJ2-1; v_call: TRBV29-1; clone_size: once; d_call: -
cdr3_nt: TGTGCCAGCAGTTCGGGGCGCGCCTATGGCTACACCTTC; cdr3_aa: CASSSGRAYGYTF; j_call: TRBJ1-2; v_call: TRBV12-3/TRBV12-4; clone_size: -; d_call: -
cdr3_nt: TGTGCCAGCAGCGGGGACTTTCAATACAATGAGCAGTTCTTC; cdr3_aa: CASSGDFQYNEQFF; j_call: TRBJ2-1; v_call: TRBV2; clone_size: once; d_call: -
cdr3_nt: TGCAGCGCCGGACAGGGGGCCAACGTCCTGACTTTC; cdr3_aa: CSAGQGANVLTF; j_call: TRBJ2-6; v_call: TRBV29-1; clone_size: few; d_call: -
cdr3_nt: TGCGCCAGCAGCCAACACCGGGACAGCACTATAAACTATGGCTACACCTTC; cdr3_aa: CASSQHRDSTINYGYTF; j_call: TRBJ1-2; v_call: TRBV4-1; clone_size: -; d_call: TRBD1
cdr3_nt: TGCAGCGCCGGGGCCCGGGGGGTTGCTGGCTACACCTTC; cdr3_aa: CSAGARGVAGYTF; j_call: TRBJ1-2; v_call: TRBV29-1; clone_size: -; d_call: -
cdr3_nt: TGCGCCAGCAGCCTTGGGACGGCGAGTAATTCACCCCTCCACTTT; cdr3_aa: CASSLGTASNSPLHF; j_call: TRBJ1-6; v_call: TRBV5-1; clone_size: -; d_call: -
cdr3_nt: TGTGCCAGCAGCGGCCGCCCAGCGGGAGAATCCTACAATGAGCAGTTCTTC; cdr3_aa: CASSGRPAGESYNEQFF; j_call: TRBJ2-1; v_call: TRBV11-2; clone_size: -; d_call: TRBD2
cdr3_nt: TGCAGTGCTAGAGATCCTTACGGGGACGAGCAGTACTTC; cdr3_aa: CSARDPYGDEQYF; j_call: TRBJ2-7; v_call: TRBV20-1; clone_size: once; d_call: -
cdr3_nt: TGTGCCAGCCAGCTTGGGGCTGGGGGCGGAAATGGCTACACCTTC; cdr3_aa: CASQLGAGGGNGYTF; j_call: TRBJ1-2; v_call: TRBV7-9; clone_size: -; d_call: -
cdr3_nt: TGTGCCAGCAGGGAACAGGCGTCTTTGGGGTATGGCTACACCTTC; cdr3_aa: CASREQASLGYGYTF; j_call: TRBJ1-2; v_call: TRBV6-6; clone_size: few; d_call: -
cdr3_nt: TGTGCCAGCAGTAGGACTAGCGGGAGGGCTCCGGGGGAGCAGTTCTTC; cdr3_aa: CASSRTSGRAPGEQFF; j_call: TRBJ2-1; v_call: TRBV27; clone_size: -; d_call: TRBD2
cdr3_nt: TGTGCCAGCAGCCAAGAGGCGCCTGAAGCTTTCTTT; cdr3_aa: CASSQEAPEAFF; j_call: TRBJ1-1; v_call: TRBV14; clone_size: -; d_call: -
cdr3_nt: TGCGCCAGCACGGCCGGGACTAGCGGCACCGGGGAGCTGTTTTTT; cdr3_aa: CASTAGTSGTGELFF; j_call: TRBJ2-2; v_call: TRBV5-1; clone_size: few; d_call: TRBD2
cdr3_nt: TGTGCCAGCAGCTTGATGGGTGGTAGGGGAAGCTCCTACGAGCAGTACTTC; cdr3_aa: CASSLMGGRGSSYEQYF; j_call: TRBJ2-7; v_call: TRBV5-6; clone_size: -; d_call: -
cdr3_nt: TGCAGTGCTAGGGGGGACAGATACGAGCAGTACTTC; cdr3_aa: CSARGDRYEQYF; j_call: TRBJ2-7; v_call: TRBV20-1; clone_size: once; d_call: TRBD1
cdr3_nt: TGCGCCAGCAGCTTGAGGCTACATTCATTCTCCTACGAGCAGTACTTC; cdr3_aa: CASSLRLHSFSYEQYF; j_call: TRBJ2-7; v_call: TRBV5-1; clone_size: -; d_call: -